This TCR beta chain emerged from a study of T cell responses to AZD1222 COVID-19 vaccine. Turning to the study itself: Samples with a second dose at about 4 or about 12 weeks were pooled together.

As to this clone: No antigen is known for it.

There are 13 residues in the CDR3. V was shortened by 3 bases and J by 4 bases, with 9 bases between the two germline ends. Here immunoSEQ multiplex PCR was the method, and the copy in TCRdb shows in-frame clones only, minus some. The table has more than 150,000 clones, about 87% seen once; the top ten hold 5% to 7.5%. Study-wide findings and caveats: Baseline seropositivity occurred in only 5 to 7 AZD1222 recipients. The study found Spike-specific TCR breadth and depth rose after two AZD1222 doses.

The material was peripheral blood, obtained on day 0 of AZD1222 vaccination. This chain joins TRBV12-3 or TRBV12-4 and TRBJ1-1, with unresolved D. The origin of this receptor is an adult in good health. Here the CDR3 DNA reads TGTGCCAGCAGTTTCGGGCAGTTCACTGAAGCTTTCTTT. Protein: CASSFGQFTEAFF.